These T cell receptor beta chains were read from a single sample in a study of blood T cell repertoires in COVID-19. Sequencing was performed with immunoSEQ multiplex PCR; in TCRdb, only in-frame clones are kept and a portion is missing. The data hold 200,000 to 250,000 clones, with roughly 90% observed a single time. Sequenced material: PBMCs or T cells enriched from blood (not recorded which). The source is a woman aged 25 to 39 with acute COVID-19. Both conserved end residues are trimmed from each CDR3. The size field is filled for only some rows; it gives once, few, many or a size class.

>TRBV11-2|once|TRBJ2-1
ASSERPRTSGRVNEQF
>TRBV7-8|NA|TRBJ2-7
ASSLADRGAYEQY
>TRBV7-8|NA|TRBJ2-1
ASSLALAAYNEQF
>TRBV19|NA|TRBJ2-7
ASSMGGAYEQY
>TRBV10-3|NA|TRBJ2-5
AISELGGRETQY
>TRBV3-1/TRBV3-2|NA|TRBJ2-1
ASSQGLAVYNEQF
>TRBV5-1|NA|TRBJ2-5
ASSYGHLSVGDQETQY
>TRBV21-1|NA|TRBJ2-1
ASSKGGGQDHNEQF
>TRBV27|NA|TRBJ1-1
ASSFLGARDTEAF
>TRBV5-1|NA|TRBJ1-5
ASSPGQNSNQPQH
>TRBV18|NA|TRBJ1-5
ASSPGTDNQPQH
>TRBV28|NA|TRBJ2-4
ASSPGGGGLGAKNIQY
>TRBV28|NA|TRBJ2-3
ASSSQQGAPDTQY
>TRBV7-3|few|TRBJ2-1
ASSLARTAGNVDNEQF
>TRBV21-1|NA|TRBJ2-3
ASSSGRGVPDTQY
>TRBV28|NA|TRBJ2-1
ASRTGAAGSSYNEQF
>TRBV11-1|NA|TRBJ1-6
ASSPGQAGSPLH
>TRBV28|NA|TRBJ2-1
ASSLVQGGYNEQF
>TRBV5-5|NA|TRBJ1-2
ASSLLQGGYGYT
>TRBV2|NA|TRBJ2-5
ASRLNPGQGGETQY
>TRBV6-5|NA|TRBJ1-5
ANGPGTNNQPQH
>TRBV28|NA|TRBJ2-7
ASSLGQGARSEQY
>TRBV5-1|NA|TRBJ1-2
ASSLDGQKPSGYT
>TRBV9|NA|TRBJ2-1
ASSPLNEQF
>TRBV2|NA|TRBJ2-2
ASSDPGGGYTGELF
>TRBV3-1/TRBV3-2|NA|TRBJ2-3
ASSQPDTDTQY
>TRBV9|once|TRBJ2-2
ASSPTGGAVSGELF
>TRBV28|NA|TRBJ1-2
ASRPGGSNYGYT
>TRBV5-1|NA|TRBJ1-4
ASSPGQGDATNEKLF
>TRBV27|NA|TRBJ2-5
ASSSSGTTEETQY
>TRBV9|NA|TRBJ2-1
ASSASGGAGYEQF
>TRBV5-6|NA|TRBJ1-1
ASNQPGQGRSEAF
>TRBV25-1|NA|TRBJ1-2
ASSEFTGTPYGYT
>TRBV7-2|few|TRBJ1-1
ASSSQGLEAF
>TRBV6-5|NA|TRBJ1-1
ASRRNTEAF
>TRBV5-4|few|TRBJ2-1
ASSLRHLRQF
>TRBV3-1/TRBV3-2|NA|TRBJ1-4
ASSYGTGVKEKLF
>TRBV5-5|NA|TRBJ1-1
ASAGQLNTEAF
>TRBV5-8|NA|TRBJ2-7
ASSFQGTYEQY
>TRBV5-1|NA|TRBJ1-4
ASSISGVVEFKEKLF